The next 28 T cell receptor beta chains were all read from a single sample in a study of cytomegalovirus exposure and HLA in healthy donors. Vbeta (60) and Jbeta (13) primers were used in the PCR. Data came from immunoSEQ multiplex PCR; TCRdb stores just in-frame clones and leaves some out. The sample carries more than 100,000 clones, 80% recorded once. Sequencing was performed on PBMCs. Receptor source: a female donor in good health and CMV-seropositive.

CDR3 nucleotide sequence: TGTGCCAGTAGTCTGAGGGGGGGAACCTACAATGAGCAGTTCTTC. It yields the protein CASSLRGGTYNEQFF. The gene calls are TRBV19 and TRBJ2-1, with a weak D call TRBD2 (7 bases). The CDR3 totals 15 residues. Trimming took off 5 bases at V and 2 bases at J, with 13 bases between the two ends. Per germline, CDR1 LNHDA and CDR2 SQIVND (reference sequence).

A note on this clone: Within the sample, other DNA sequences also encode this same CDR3. The CDR3 is CASSSDRGSTDTQYF. For the CDR3, the DNA is TGTGCCAGCAGCTCAGACAGGGGGAGCACAGATACGCAGTATTTT. The chain joins TRBV7-9 to TRBJ2-3; 9 bases fit TRBD1. This CDR3 is built from 15 residues. From germline, CDR1 is SEHNR and CDR2 FQNEAQ (reference sequence). Trimming cost V 4 bases and J 0 bases; bases outside gene matches: 2.

V usage is TRBV10-2 and J usage is TRBJ2-3, with unresolved D. The V end was cut by 3 bases, the J end by 4 bases, with 5 bases between. This CDR3 region has 12 residues. Germline assignment: CDR1 WSHSY and CDR2 SAAADI. This CDR3 reads CASSDRADTQYF. The DNA of the CDR3 is TGCGCCAGCAGTGACCGGGCAGATACGCAGTATTTT.

This sequence joins TRBV19 and TRBJ2-4, with 8 bases fitting TRBD1. The J segment lost 8 bases and the V segment lost 5 bases, leaving 14 bases of the junction unmatched. This CDR3 comprises 16 residues. The germline V gene has CDR1 LNHDA and CDR2 SQIVND (reference sequence). In DNA, the CDR3 is TGTGCCAGTAGTCCCCCCGGGGCAGGGGGCGAGGACATTCAGTACTTC. This codes for CASSPPGAGGEDIQYF.

This chain connects TRBV7-3 to TRBJ2-1, with D possibly being TRBD1 (6 bases). Trimming pared 5 bases from V and 5 bases from J, leaving 13 bases between. CDR1 SGHTA and CDR2 FQGTGA come from the germline V gene. The CDR3 covers 14 residues. CDR3 amino acids: CASSPVGQNNEQFF. CDR3 bases: TGTGCCAGCAGCCCAGTAGGACAGAACAATGAGCAGTTCTTC.

The chain is built from TRBV28 and TRBJ1-5, with D possibly matching TRBD1 (5 bases). V dropped 2 bases and J dropped 4 bases, with 12 bases sitting between them. Per the germline V gene, CDR1 is MDHEN and CDR2 is SYDVKM. This CDR3 has 15 residues. In DNA, the CDR3 is TGTGCCAGCAGTTTACAGGGTTTGCAGAATCAGCCCCAGCATTTT. It yields the protein CASSLQGLQNQPQHF.

The chain uses TRBV7-9 and TRBJ2-7, with D hard to call. V gave up 0 bases and J gave up 0 bases, with 6 bases separating them. Germline V gene lookup returns CDR1 SEHNR and CDR2 FQNEAQ (reference sequence). The CDR3 runs to 14 residues. The CDR3, as DNA: TGTGCCAGCAGCTTAGCCCGGAGCTCCTACGAGCAGTACTTC. It translates to CASSLARSSYEQYF.

The chain employs TRBV15 and TRBJ1-6, with 8 positions matching TRBD1. After removal of 0 bases from V and 15 bases from J, the junction contained 13 bases not matched to a gene. The CDR3 length is 16 residues. Germline lookup yields CDR1 LNHNV and CDR2 YYDKDF (reference sequence). The DNA of the CDR3 is TGTGCCACCAGCAGAGATAGAGGGACAGGCTCTATCTACCTCCACTTT. This gives the protein CATSRDRGTGSIYLHF.

CDR3: CASSLTGANYGYTF. The CDR3 DNA is TGTGCCAGCAGCCTGACAGGGGCTAACTATGGCTACACCTTC. The chain uses TRBV6-1 and TRBJ1-2, with 8 bases aligning to TRBD1. V gave up 6 bases and J gave up 0 bases; unmatched junction bases: 3. The CDR3 loop spans 14 amino acids. CDR1 and CDR2 (germline): MNHNS, SASEGT.

The chain uses TRBV30 and TRBJ1-6; tentatively, D is TRBD1 (5 bases). The germline V gene encodes CDR1 GTSNPN and CDR2 SVGIG (reference sequence). The CDR3 is 13 amino acids. Trimming cost V 8 bases and J 0 bases, with 8 bases left between them. The CDR3 spells CAADSSYNSPLHF. Here the CDR3 DNA reads TGTGCCGCTGACAGCTCCTATAATTCACCCCTCCACTTT. The full variable domain, with the rest looked up from reference TRBV30 and TRBJ1-6, is SQTIHQWPATLVQPVGSPLSLECTVEGTSNPNLYWYRQAAGRGLQLLFYSVGIGQISSEVPQNLSASRPQDRQFILSSKKLLLSDSGFYLCAADSSYNSPLHFGNGTRLTVT.

Only one count was recorded for this clone. The chain joins TRBV7-9 to TRBJ1-1, with D perhaps TRBD1 (6 bases). V was shortened by 5 bases and J by 0 bases, with 10 bases between the two germline ends. The CDR3 consists of 14 residues. CDR1 and CDR2 from the germline V gene are SEHNR and FQNEAQ (reference sequence). The CDR3 region is CASSPGVLNTEAFF. DNA of the CDR3: TGTGCCAGCAGCCCAGGGGTTTTGAACACTGAAGCTTTCTTT.

This chain connects TRBV28 to TRBJ1-3, with D uncertain. CDR3 length: 13 amino acids. Germline CDR1 is MDHEN and CDR2 is SYDVKM. The V gene lost 11 bases and the J gene lost 0 bases, with 11 bases spanning the gap. The CDR3 DNA sequence: TGTGCCGGAGGTCGACCCTCTGGAAACACCATATATTTT. Protein: CAGGRPSGNTIYF.

The rearrangement links TRBV6-4 to TRBJ1-1; D gene uncertain. This CDR3 has 14 amino acids. Per the germline V gene, CDR1 is MRHNA and CDR2 is SNTAGT. The germline V and J ends were trimmed by 6 bases and 5 bases, with 16 bases remaining between them. CDR3: CASRPGEGETEAFF. In DNA, the CDR3 is TGTGCCAGCAGGCCCGGGGAGGGCGAGACTGAAGCTTTCTTT.

The V call is TRBV5-4, the J call TRBJ2-3; D is unclear. Germline loops: CDR1 SGHNT, CDR2 YYREEE (reference sequence). This CDR3 spans 17 amino acids. V lost 0 bases and J lost 1, with 15 bases in between. The CDR3 nucleotides read TGTGCCAGCAGCTTGGCTATAGGAAGGAGAGGCACAGATACGCAGTATTTT. It is translated as CASSLAIGRRGTDTQYF. Based on the CDR3 plus reference TRBV5-4 and TRBJ2-3, the full variable domain is ETGVTQSPTHLIKTRGQQVTLRCSSQSGHNTVSWYQQALGQGPQFIFQYYREEENGRGNFPPRFSGLQFPNYSSELNVNALELDDSALYLCASSLAIGRRGTDTQYFGPGTRLTVL.

There are a few counts of this clone. The rearrangement uses TRBV6-1 and TRBJ2-7, with D tentatively TRBD2 (7 bases). The germline V gene has CDR1 MNHNS and CDR2 SASEGT. CDR3 length: 14 residues. Trimming removed 7 bases from V and 6 bases from J, with 19 bases in between. DNA for the CDR3: TGTGCCAGCACCCCCGGCGGGGGCACCGCCGAGCAGTACTTC. This codes for CASTPGGGTAEQYF.

This rearrangement joins TRBV5-4 to TRBJ1-1; 8 bases line up with TRBD1. Germline CDR1 and CDR2: SGHNT and YYREEE (reference sequence). The CDR3 covers 15 residues. Trimming at V came to 1 base and at J to 4 bases, leaving 6 bases not matched to a gene. The CDR3 sequence is CASSLWQGARTEAFF. CDR3 coding DNA: TGTGCCAGCAGCTTGTGGCAGGGGGCGCGCACTGAAGCTTTCTTT.

This sequence joins TRBV5-6 and TRBJ1-5; 7 bases are shared with TRBD1. Unmatched junction bases numbered 7, after V lost 0 bases and J lost 7 bases. The CDR3 loop spans 15 amino acids. Germline-derived CDR1 and CDR2 are SGHDT and YYEEEE. CDR3: CASSLGLQGNQPQHF. In DNA, the CDR3 is TGTGCCAGCAGCTTGGGACTACAGGGGAACCAGCCCCAGCATTTT.

The chain couples TRBV5-1 to TRBJ2-2, with unresolved D. Germline loops: CDR1 SGHRS, CDR2 YFSETQ. V dropped 4 bases and J dropped 5 bases, with 3 bases sitting between them. The CDR3 is 11 amino acids. In nucleotides, the CDR3 is TGCGCCAGCAGCCAAACCGGGGAGCTGTTTTTT. This encodes CASSQTGELFF.

This clone was seen a few times. The V and J genes are TRBV2 and TRBJ2-2, with D possibly TRBD2 on 5 matching bases. The CDR3 loop spans 15 amino acids. Germline CDR1 SNHLY, CDR2 FYNNEI. Trimming cost V 7 bases and J 4 bases, with 16 bases left between them. CDR3 DNA: TGTGCCAGCAAGAGACTAACGGGAACCACCGGGGAGCTGTTTTTT. Its protein is CASKRLTGTTGELFF.

In this sample, this clone turned up once. The CDR3 here is CASGFIEFF. CDR3 in DNA: TGTGCTAGTGGTTTTATAGAGTTCTTC. V usage is TRBV12-5 and J usage is TRBJ2-1; no reliable D call. The V gene's germline CDR1 is LGHNT and CDR2 FRNRAP. Trimming stripped 3 bases from V and 14 bases from J, with 5 bases between. This CDR3 region has 9 residues.

This clone was seen once. This rearrangement joins TRBV7-3 to TRBJ2-3, with D perhaps matching TRBD1 (6 bases). CDR1 and CDR2 (germline): SGHTA, FQGTGA. CDR3 length: 14 amino acids. Trimming pared 5 bases from V and 4 bases from J, leaving 13 bases between. The CDR3 nucleotides are TGTGCCAGCAGCGTTACCGGGACATCAGATACGCAGTATTTT. Its protein product is CASSVTGTSDTQYF.

On this clone itself: A read error may account for a junction end that differs from germline. The chain combines TRBV5-1 with TRBJ2-5; tentatively, D is TRBD2 (6 bases). Germline assignment: CDR1 SGHRS and CDR2 YFSETQ. The CDR3 sequence is 14 residues long. CDR3 coding DNA: TGCGCCAGCAGCTTGATGGCTCACCGGGAGACCCGGTACTTC. Translated, it gives CASSLMAHRETRYF.

The chain links TRBV27 to TRBJ2-1, with 8 bases lining up with TRBD2. Germline values: CDR1 MNHEY, CDR2 SMNVEV (reference sequence). Losses at the gene ends were 6 bases for V and 14 bases for J; bases not matched to a gene: 12. The CDR3 loop spans 13 amino acids. The chain's CDR3 is CASSPQRGRNEFF. CDR3 in DNA: TGTGCCAGCAGCCCACAGCGGGGGAGGAATGAGTTCTTC.

The chain recombines TRBV19 with TRBJ1-2; TRBD1 aligns across 7 bases. This CDR3 comprises 15 residues. Germline lookup yields CDR1 LNHDA and CDR2 SQIVND (reference sequence). V was pared by 5 bases and J by 2 bases, with 8 bases of the junction left unmatched. The CDR3 loop reads CASSRTGTANYGYTF. The CDR3 DNA is TGTGCCAGTAGTCGTACCGGGACAGCAAACTATGGCTACACCTTC.

The gene calls are TRBV5-4 and TRBJ2-1; 7 bases line up with TRBD1. The CDR3 covers 20 residues. Germline assignment: CDR1 SGHNT and CDR2 YYREEE (reference sequence). The V gene end was trimmed by 4 bases and the J gene end by 0 bases; junction bases not matched to a gene: 19. CDR3 sequence (DNA): TGTGCCAGCAGCGCCGACAGGGAAGGATTCCCCTCTCCCTCCTACAATGAGCAGTTCTTC. Amino acid sequence: CASSADREGFPSPSYNEQFF.

The count of this clone is one. The V call is TRBV20-1, the J call TRBJ1-1, with no clear D. Trimming pared 7 bases from V and 0 bases from J, leaving 6 bases between. The CDR3 contains 11 residues. Germline CDR1 is DFQATT and CDR2 is SNEGSKA (reference sequence). The CDR3 loop is CSGALNTEAFF. CDR3 sequence (DNA): TGCAGTGGGGCGTTGAACACTGAAGCTTTCTTT.

The V call is TRBV9, the J call TRBJ2-7; D is perhaps TRBD1 (6 bases). This CDR3 has 13 amino acids. Germline loops: CDR1 SGDLS, CDR2 YYNGEE. The ends were cut back, 3 bases at V and 3 bases at J, with 10 bases in the middle. The CDR3 protein is CASSAGQNYEQYF. For the CDR3, the DNA is TGTGCCAGCAGCGCCGGACAGAACTACGAGCAGTACTTC.

The chain is built from TRBV5-4 and TRBJ1-1; 8 bases fit TRBD1. Germline V gives CDR1 SGHNT, CDR2 YYREEE (reference sequence). The CDR3 is 16 amino acids. The junction had 8 bases not matched to a gene; V was cut back by 4 bases and J by 0 bases. The CDR3 loop is CASSPRQGIMNTEAFF. The DNA for the CDR3 is TGTGCCAGCAGCCCCAGACAGGGGATAATGAACACTGAAGCTTTCTTT.